Below, 10 T cell receptor beta chains from the same sample are listed, as sequenced in a study of blood T cell repertoires in COVID-19. Assay: immunoSEQ multiplex PCR; the TCRdb copy retains only in-frame clones and omits some. In the table there are approximately 210,000 clones, over 75% of which are singletons. What was sequenced was PBMCs or T cells enriched from blood (not recorded which). These receptors originate from a man in his thirties or forties with acute COVID-19.

The chain joins TRBV5-5 to TRBJ2-7, with D perhaps matching TRBD2 (5 bases). Germline assignment: CDR1 SGHKS and CDR2 YYEKEE (reference sequence). The CDR3 runs 15 residues. V shed 2 bases and J shed 4 bases, with 16 bases lying between them. CDR3 sequence: CASSFRGSSLYEQYF. The DNA for the CDR3 is TGTGCCAGCAGCTTCCGCGGGTCCTCTCTGTACGAGCAGTACTTC. Supplemented by reference TRBV5-5 and TRBJ2-7, the full variable domain reads DAGVTQSPTHLIKTRGQQVTLRCSPISGHKSVSWYQQVLGQGPQFIFQYYEKEERGRGNFPDRFSARQFPNYSSELNVNALLLGDSALYLCASSFRGSSLYEQYFGPGTRLTVT.

This clone was detected a few times. The chain joins TRBV7-9 to TRBJ2-7; TRBD2 aligns across 7 bases. The CDR3 contains 13 residues. V lost 5 bases, J lost 5 bases, and 6 bases stayed unmatched. Germline CDR1 is SEHNR and CDR2 is FQNEAQ (reference sequence). The CDR3, as DNA: TGTGCCAGCAGCAAGGGTGGGAGGGACGAGCAGTACTTC. As protein: CASSKGGRDEQYF.

This clone occurred once. The V gene is TRBV2, the J gene TRBJ2-7, with a tentative D call TRBD1 (6 bases). Per the germline V gene, CDR1 is SNHLY and CDR2 is FYNNEI. With 0 bases removed from V and 1 base from J, the gap between germline ends came to 10 bases. The CDR3 is 15 residues long. The CDR3 protein is CASSEAGGRSYEQYF. Here the CDR3 DNA reads TGTGCCAGCAGTGAAGCTGGGGGCCGATCCTACGAGCAGTACTTC.

V usage is TRBV2 and J usage is TRBJ2-7, with 15 bases matching TRBD2. Germline V gene sequence: CDR1 SNHLY, CDR2 FYNNEI. The CDR3 is 15 amino acids. J gave up 2 bases and V 9 bases, and 5 bases lay outside the gene matches. The CDR3 sequence is CARGLAGGSPYEQYF. The CDR3 DNA follows: TGTGCCAGGGGACTAGCGGGGGGCAGCCCCTACGAGCAGTACTTC.

The chain carries TRBV7-3 and TRBJ1-1; tentative D call: TRBD1 (6 bases). CDR3 size: 14 residues. Germline V CDR1 and CDR2: SGHTA, FQGTGA. V was pared by 5 bases and J by 10 bases, with 20 bases between. The CDR3 DNA is TGTGCCAGCAGCCTACCCACCTTACAGGGCGCAGCTTTCTTT. Translated, it gives CASSLPTLQGAAFF.

The rearrangement links TRBV11-2 to TRBJ2-7, with 10 bases matching TRBD2. The CDR3 totals 17 residues. CDR1 is SGHAT, CDR2 FQNNGV, per germline. Germline trimming cut 3 bases from V and 2 bases from J; bases unmatched to any gene: 10. The CDR3 DNA sequence: TGTGCCAGCAGCTTTGCTAGCGGGGGCCCCCACCCCTACGAGCAGTACTTC. Translated: CASSFASGGPHPYEQYF. Using reference TRBV11-2 and TRBJ2-7 for the parts outside the CDR3, the full variable domain is EAGVAQSPRYKIIEKRQSVAFWCNPISGHATLYWYQQILGQGPKLLIQFQNNGVVDDSQLPKDRFSAERLKGVDSTLKIQPAKLEDSAVYLCASSFASGGPHPYEQYFGPGTRLTVT.

J is TRBJ1-1 and V is TRBV7-2; TRBD1 might be the D (6 bases). Germline V CDR1 and CDR2: SGHTA, FQGNSA. Deletions cut 4 bases from V and 8 bases from J, with 11 bases between. There are 12 residues in the CDR3. CDR3 in DNA: TGTGCCAGCAGCTCACAGGGCCTGGAAGCTTTCTTT. It yields the protein CASSSQGLEAFF.

This rearrangement joins TRBV5-1 to TRBJ2-2, with TRBD1 matching over 10 bases. With 7 bases clipped from V and 4 bases from J, the junction kept 10 bases outside the gene matches. The V gene's germline CDR1 is SGHRS and CDR2 YFSETQ. The CDR3 sequence is 16 residues long. The DNA for the CDR3 is TGCGCCAGCTGGCGAGGGACAGGGGCCCCCACCGGGGAGCTGTTTTTT. Encoded protein: CASWRGTGAPTGELFF. Full variable domain (outside the CDR3, taken from reference TRBV5-1 and TRBJ2-2): KAGVTQTPRYLIKTRGQQVTLSCSPISGHRSVSWYQQTPGQGLQFLFEYFSETQRNKGNFPGRFSGRQFSNSRSEMNVSTLELGDSALYLCASWRGTGAPTGELFFGEGSRLTVL.

This sequence joins TRBV4-1 and TRBJ1-2; D unresolved. CDR3 size: 16 residues. Trimming left V 2 bases short and J 0 bases short, with 13 bases between. The germline gives CDR1 MGHRA, CDR2 YSYEKL. CDR3 nucleotide sequence: TGCGCCAGCAGCCAATATGACGTGGGAGCTAACTATGGCTACACCTTC. The encoded protein is CASSQYDVGANYGYTF.

The genes are TRBV7-3 and TRBJ2-5; weak D call: TRBD1 (6 bases). The length of the CDR3 is 14 residues. Trimming cost V 4 bases and J 5 bases, with 14 bases left between them. Germline V gene lookup returns CDR1 SGHTA and CDR2 FQGTGA. The CDR3 DNA sequence: TGTGCCAGCAGCTCACAAGGGGGAGCGGAGACCCAGTACTTC. Amino acid sequence: CASSSQGGAETQYF.